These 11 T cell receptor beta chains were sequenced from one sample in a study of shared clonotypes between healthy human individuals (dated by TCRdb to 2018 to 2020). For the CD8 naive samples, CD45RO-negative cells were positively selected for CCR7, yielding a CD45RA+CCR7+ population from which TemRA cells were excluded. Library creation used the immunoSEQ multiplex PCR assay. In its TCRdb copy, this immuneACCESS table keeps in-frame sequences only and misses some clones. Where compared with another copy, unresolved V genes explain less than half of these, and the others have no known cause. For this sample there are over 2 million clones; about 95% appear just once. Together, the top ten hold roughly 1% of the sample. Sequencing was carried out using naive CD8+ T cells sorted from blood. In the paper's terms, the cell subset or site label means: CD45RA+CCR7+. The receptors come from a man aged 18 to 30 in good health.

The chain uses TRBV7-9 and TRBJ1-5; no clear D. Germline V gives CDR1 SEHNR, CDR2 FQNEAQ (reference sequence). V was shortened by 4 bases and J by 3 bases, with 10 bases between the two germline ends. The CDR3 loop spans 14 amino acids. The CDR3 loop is CASSSVQDNQPQHF. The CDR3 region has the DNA TGTGCCAGCAGCTCCGTCCAGGACAATCAGCCCCAGCATTTT.

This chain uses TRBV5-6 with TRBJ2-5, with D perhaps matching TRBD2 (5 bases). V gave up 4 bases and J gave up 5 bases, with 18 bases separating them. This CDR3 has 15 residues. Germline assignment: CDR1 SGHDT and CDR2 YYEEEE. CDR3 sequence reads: CASSPLYGPGETQYF. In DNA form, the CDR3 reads TGTGCCAGCAGCCCTCTGTATGGCCCGGGGGAGACCCAGTACTTC.

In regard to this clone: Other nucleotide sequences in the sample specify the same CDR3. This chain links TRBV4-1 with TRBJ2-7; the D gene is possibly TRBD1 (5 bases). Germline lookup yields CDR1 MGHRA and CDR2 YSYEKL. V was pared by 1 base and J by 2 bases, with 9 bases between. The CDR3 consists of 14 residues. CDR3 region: CASSQGQLTYEQYF. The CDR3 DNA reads TGCGCCAGCAGCCAAGGACAGTTGACCTACGAGCAGTACTTC.

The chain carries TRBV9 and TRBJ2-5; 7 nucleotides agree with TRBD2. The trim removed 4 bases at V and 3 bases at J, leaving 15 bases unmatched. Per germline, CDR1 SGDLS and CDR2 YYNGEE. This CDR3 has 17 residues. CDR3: CASSREGGGSVEETQYF. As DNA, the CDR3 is TGTGCCAGCAGCCGCGAGGGTGGCGGGAGTGTGGAAGAGACCCAGTACTTC.

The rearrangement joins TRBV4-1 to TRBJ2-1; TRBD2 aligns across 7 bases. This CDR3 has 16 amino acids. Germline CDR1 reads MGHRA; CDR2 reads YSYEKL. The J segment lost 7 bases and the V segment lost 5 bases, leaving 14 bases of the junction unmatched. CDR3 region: CASSSTGDGRSNEQFF. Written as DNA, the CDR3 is TGCGCCAGCAGCTCTACAGGAGACGGGAGGAGTAATGAGCAGTTCTTC.

This CDR3 is CASSPTGTGVYGYTF. The CDR3 DNA follows: TGTGCCAGTAGTCCCACCGGGACAGGGGTCTATGGCTACACCTTC. The rearrangement uses TRBV19 and TRBJ1-2; TRBD1 aligns across 10 bases. The germline V gene has CDR1 LNHDA and CDR2 SQIVND (reference sequence). With 5 bases clipped from V and 4 bases from J, the junction kept 7 bases outside the gene matches. This CDR3 comprises 15 residues.

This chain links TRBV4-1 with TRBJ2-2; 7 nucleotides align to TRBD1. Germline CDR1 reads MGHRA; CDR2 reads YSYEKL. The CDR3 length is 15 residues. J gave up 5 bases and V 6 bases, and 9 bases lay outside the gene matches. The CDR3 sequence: CASRHPVRGTGELFF. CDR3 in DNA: TGCGCCAGCAGACATCCCGTCAGGGGGACCGGGGAGCTGTTTTTT.

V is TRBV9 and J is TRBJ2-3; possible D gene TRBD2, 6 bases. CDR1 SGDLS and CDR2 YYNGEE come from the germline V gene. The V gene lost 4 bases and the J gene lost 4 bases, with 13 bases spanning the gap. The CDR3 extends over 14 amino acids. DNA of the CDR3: TGTGCCAGCAGCCCATTCCGGGACTCAGATACGCAGTATTTT. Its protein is CASSPFRDSDTQYF.

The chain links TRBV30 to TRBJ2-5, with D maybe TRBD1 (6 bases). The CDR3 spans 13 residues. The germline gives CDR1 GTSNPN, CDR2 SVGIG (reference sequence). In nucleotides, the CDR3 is TGTACTTTTATGACAGGTGCGGAGGAGACCCAGTACTTC. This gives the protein CTFMTGAEETQYF. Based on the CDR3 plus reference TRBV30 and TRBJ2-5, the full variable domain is SQTIHQWPATLVQPVGSPLSLECTVEGTSNPNLYWYRQAAGRGLQLLFYSVGIGQISSEVPQNLSASRPQDRQFILSSKKLLLSDSGFYLCTFMTGAEETQYFGPGTRLLVL.

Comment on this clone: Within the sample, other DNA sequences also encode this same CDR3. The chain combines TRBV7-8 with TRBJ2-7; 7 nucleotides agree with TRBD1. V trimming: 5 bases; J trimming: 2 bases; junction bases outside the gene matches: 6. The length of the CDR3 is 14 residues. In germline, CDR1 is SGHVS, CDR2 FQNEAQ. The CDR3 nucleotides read TGTGCCAGCAGCCTAGGGGGCGGTACCTACGAGCAGTACTTC. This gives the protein CASSLGGGTYEQYF.

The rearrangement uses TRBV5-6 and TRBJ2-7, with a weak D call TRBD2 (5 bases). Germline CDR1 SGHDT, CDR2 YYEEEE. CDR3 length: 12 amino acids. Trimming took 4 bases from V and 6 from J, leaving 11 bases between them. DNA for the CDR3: TGTGCCAGCAGCGTTGGACGGGGCGAGCAGTACTTC. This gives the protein CASSVGRGEQYF. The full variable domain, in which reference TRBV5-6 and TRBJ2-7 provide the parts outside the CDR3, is DAGVTQSPTHLIKTRGQQVTLRCSPKSGHDTVSWYQQALGQGPQFIFQYYEEEERQRGNFPDRFSGHQFPNYSSELNVNALLLGDSALYLCASSVGRGEQYFGPGTRLTVT.